These T cell receptor beta chains were read from a single sample in a study of blood T cell repertoires in COVID-19. Method: immunoSEQ multiplex PCR; TCRdb's copy keeps in-frame clones and lacks some. This repertoire shows around 160,000 clones, 90% found once; its top ten account for 15% to 20%. The sequencing input was peripheral blood. The origin of the receptors is a man in his 60s with active or convalescent COVID-19. Each CDR3 is given with its conserved first and last residue. A D gene is named only where the DNA matches it firmly. Clone size is not always given. Where it is, it says once, few, many or a class for expanded clones.

j_gene,d_gene,v_gene,abundance,CDR3nt,CDR3aa
TRBJ1-1,TRBD1,TRBV5-5,.,TGTGCCAGCAGCTTGGTGGGGACAGCCCGATGGCACACTGAAGCTTTCTTT,CASSLVGTARWHTEAFF
TRBJ1-2,.,TRBV6-5,.,TGTGCCAGCAGGGGGGAGGGGCCCGTTGGCTACACCTTC,CASRGEGPVGYTF
TRBJ1-2,.,TRBV28,.,TGTGCCAGCAGTGACCTACAGGGTGGCTACACCTTC,CASSDLQGGYTF
TRBJ2-5,TRBD1,TRBV7-7,.,TGTGCCAGCAGCCCCCGGGACAGGGGGTTAGAGACCCAGTACTTC,CASSPRDRGLETQYF
TRBJ1-6,.,TRBV5-1,.,TGCGCCAGCAGCTTAACAGGGTTCAATGATTCACCCCTCCACTTT,CASSLTGFNDSPLHF
TRBJ2-5,TRBD2,TRBV3-1/TRBV3-2,.,TGTGCCAGCAGCCAGGTAGCGGGAGGCCGGACCCAGTACTTC,CASSQVAGGRTQYF
TRBJ1-2,.,TRBV27,.,TGTGCCAGCAGTGGGGCAGGTCCTAACTATGGCTACACCTTC,CASSGAGPNYGYTF
TRBJ1-2,TRBD1,TRBV11-2,.,TGTGCCAGCAGCTTAGAGCCAGGGGGCAGTGGCTACACCTTC,CASSLEPGGSGYTF
TRBJ2-7,TRBD2,TRBV19,once,TGTGCCGGAAGGGCTAGCGGGGGGGCCTACGAGCAGTACTTC,CAGRASGGAYEQYF
TRBJ1-5,.,TRBV2,.,TGTGCCAGCAGTGTACAACGAAGCAATCAGCCCCAGCATTTT,CASSVQRSNQPQHF
TRBJ1-2,.,TRBV25-1,.,TGTGCCAGCAGTGATCACCAAGCAGGGGCCTATGGCTACACCTTC,CASSDHQAGAYGYTF
TRBJ1-2,TRBD1,TRBV27,.,TGTGCCAGCAGTCTAAATGGACAGGGGGGCTATGGCTACACCTTC,CASSLNGQGGYGYTF
TRBJ1-2,TRBD1,TRBV6-6,once,TGTGCCAGCAGTTACCAAGGACAGGGGGGAGCAGGTGGCTACACCTTC,CASSYQGQGGAGGYTF
TRBJ1-5,TRBD1,TRBV19,.,TGTGCCGGAGGGACAGGGTGGAATCAGCCCCAGCATTTT,CAGGTGWNQPQHF